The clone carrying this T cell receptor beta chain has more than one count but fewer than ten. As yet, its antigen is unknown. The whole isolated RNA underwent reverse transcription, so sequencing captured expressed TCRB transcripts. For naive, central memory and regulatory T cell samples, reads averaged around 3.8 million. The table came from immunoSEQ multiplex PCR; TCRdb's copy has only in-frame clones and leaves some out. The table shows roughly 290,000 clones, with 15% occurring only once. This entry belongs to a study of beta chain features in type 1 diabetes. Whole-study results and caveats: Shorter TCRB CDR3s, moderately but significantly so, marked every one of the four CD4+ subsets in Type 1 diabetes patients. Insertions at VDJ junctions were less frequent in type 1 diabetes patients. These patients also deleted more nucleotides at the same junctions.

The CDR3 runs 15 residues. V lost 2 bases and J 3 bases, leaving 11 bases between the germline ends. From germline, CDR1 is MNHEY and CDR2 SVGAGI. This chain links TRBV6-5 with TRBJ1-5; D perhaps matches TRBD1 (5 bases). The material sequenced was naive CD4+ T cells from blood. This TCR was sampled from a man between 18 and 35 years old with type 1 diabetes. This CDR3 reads CASSYGQGFNQPQHF. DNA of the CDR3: TGTGCCAGCAGTTACGGGCAGGGTTTCAATCAGCCCCAGCATTTT.